This T cell receptor beta chain was sequenced in a study of Graves' ophthalmopathy and Graves' hyperthyroidism. About the study: Investigators collected peripheral blood at initial diagnosis, before any treatment was given. Findings and caveats of the study: Blood repertoires reportedly contained most expanded thyroid clonotypes above 0.001 frequency. Cross-validated, the 13-signature model showed 87.88%/81.08% sensitivity/specificity, and 80%/75% in the test set.

Amplification targeted the TCR beta CDR3 regions, with RNA transcripts as the source material. HTBI primers were used in a first-round RT-PCR, which preceded a second-round multiplex PCR. TCRdb re-analysed the multiplex PCR reads in MiXCR, keeping a single row per CDR3 protein. The top ten clones hold 43% of a sample with 200,000 to 250,000 distinct CDR3 sequences, 20% to 25% of them seen once. The table lists this clonotype with many counts. No antigen is known for it. The germline CDR1 and CDR2 sequences are MGHRA and YSYEKL. The CDR3 totals 15 residues. V was shortened by 0 bases and J by 3 bases, with 12 bases between the two germline ends.

The chain couples TRBV4-1 to TRBJ2-7; D is possibly TRBD1 or TRBD2 (6 bases each). The origin of this receptor is a woman aged 45 to 65 with Graves' ophthalmopathy. Material: peripheral blood. The chain's CDR3 is CASSQESGAFYEQYF. The CDR3 DNA reads as TGCGCCAGCAGCCAAGAGTCGGGGGCTTTCTACGAGCAGTACTTC.